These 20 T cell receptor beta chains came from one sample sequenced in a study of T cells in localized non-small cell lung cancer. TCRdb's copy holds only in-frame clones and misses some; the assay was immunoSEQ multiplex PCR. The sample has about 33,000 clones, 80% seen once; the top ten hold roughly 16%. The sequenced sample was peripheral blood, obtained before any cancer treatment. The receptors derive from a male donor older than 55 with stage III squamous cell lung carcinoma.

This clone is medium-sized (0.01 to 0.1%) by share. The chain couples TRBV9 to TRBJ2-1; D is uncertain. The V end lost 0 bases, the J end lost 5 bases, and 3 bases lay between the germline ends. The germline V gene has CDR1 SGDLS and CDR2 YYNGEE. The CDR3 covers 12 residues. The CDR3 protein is CASSVDDNEQFF. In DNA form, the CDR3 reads TGTGCCAGCAGCGTAGACGACAATGAGCAGTTCTTC. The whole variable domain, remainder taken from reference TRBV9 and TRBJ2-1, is DSGVTQTPKHLITATGQRVTLRCSPRSGDLSVYWYQQSLDQGLQFLIQYYNGEERAKGNILERFSAQQFPDLHSELNLSSLELGDSALYFCASSVDDNEQFFGPGTRLTVL.

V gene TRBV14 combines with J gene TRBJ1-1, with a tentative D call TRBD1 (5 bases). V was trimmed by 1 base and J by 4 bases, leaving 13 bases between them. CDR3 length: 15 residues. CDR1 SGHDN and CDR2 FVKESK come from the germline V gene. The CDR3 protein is CASSQAAGRLTEAFF. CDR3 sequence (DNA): TGTGCCAGCAGCCAAGCCGCGGGGCGTCTCACTGAAGCTTTCTTT.

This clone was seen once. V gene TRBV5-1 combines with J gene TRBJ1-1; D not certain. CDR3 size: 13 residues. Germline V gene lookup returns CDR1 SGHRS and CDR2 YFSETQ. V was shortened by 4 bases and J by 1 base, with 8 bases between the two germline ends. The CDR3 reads CASSNSGNTEAFF. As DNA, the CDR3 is TGCGCCAGCAGCAATTCCGGGAACACTGAAGCTTTCTTT.

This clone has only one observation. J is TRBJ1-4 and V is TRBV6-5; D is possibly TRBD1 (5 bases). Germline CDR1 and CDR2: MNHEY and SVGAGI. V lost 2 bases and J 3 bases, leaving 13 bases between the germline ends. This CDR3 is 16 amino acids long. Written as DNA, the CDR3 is TGTGCCAGCAGTTACCGCGGGGCCGGCTCTAATGAAAAACTGTTTTTT. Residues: CASSYRGAGSNEKLFF.

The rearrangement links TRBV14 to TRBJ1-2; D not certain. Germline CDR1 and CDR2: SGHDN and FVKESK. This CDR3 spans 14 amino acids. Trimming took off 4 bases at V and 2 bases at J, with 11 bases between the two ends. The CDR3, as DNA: TGTGCCAGCAGCCCCTTTTCAGAGAACTATGGCTACACCTTC. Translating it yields CASSPFSENYGYTF.

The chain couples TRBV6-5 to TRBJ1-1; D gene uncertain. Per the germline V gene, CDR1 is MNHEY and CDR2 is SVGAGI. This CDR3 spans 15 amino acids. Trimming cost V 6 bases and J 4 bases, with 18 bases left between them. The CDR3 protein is CASSPKTRPSTEAFF. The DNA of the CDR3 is TGTGCCAGCAGCCCTAAGACCCGGCCGAGCACTGAAGCTTTCTTT.

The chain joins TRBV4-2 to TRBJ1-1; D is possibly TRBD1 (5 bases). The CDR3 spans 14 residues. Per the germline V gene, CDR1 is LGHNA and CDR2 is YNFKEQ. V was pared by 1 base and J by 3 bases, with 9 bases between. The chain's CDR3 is CASSQVVGDTEAFF. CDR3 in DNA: TGTGCCAGCAGCCAAGTTGTGGGGGACACTGAAGCTTTCTTT.

DNA for the CDR3: TGTGCCACCAGCAGAGATCGTCAGGGGTTGGAGCCCCAGCATTTT. Translated, it gives CATSRDRQGLEPQHF. The chain recombines TRBV15 with TRBJ1-5, with D possibly TRBD1 on 6 matching bases. The CDR3 is 15 amino acids. CDR1 is LNHNV, CDR2 YYDKDF, per germline (reference sequence). The V end was cut by 0 bases, the J end by 8 bases, with 14 bases between.

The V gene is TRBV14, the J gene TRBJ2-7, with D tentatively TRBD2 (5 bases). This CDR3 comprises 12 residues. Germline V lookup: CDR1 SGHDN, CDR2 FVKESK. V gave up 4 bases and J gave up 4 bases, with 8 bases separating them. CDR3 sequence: CASSLRAYEQYF. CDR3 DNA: TGTGCCAGCAGCCTGCGGGCGTACGAGCAGTACTTC.

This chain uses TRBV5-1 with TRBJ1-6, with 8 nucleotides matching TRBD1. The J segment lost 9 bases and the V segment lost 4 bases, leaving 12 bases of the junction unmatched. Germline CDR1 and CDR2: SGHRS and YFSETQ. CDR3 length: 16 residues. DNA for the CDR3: TGCGCCAGCAGCGGGGGGACAGGACGCCTCGGTTCACCCCTCCACTTT. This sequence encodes CASSGGTGRLGSPLHF.

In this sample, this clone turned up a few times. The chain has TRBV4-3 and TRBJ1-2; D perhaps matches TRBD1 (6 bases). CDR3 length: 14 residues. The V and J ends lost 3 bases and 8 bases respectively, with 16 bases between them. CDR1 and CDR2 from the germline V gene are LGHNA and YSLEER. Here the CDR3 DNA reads TGCGCCAGCAGCCATCACGGACAGACCGGGGGCTACACCTTC. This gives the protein CASSHHGQTGGYTF.

CDR3 amino acids: CASGADRSDNSPLHF. The CDR3 nucleotides are TGTGCCAGTGGGGCTGACCGGTCCGATAATTCACCCCTCCACTTT. This chain joins TRBV19 and TRBJ1-6, with D perhaps TRBD1 (5 bases). Trimming stripped 8 bases from V and 5 bases from J, with 16 bases between. This CDR3 spans 15 amino acids. Per the germline V gene, CDR1 is LNHDA and CDR2 is SQIVND (reference sequence).

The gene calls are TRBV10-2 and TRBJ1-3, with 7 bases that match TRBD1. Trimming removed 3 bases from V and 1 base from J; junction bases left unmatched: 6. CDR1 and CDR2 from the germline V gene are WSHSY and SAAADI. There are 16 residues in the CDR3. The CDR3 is CASSDDRDFSGNTIYF. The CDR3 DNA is TGCGCCAGCAGTGATGACAGGGATTTTTCTGGAAACACCATATATTTT.

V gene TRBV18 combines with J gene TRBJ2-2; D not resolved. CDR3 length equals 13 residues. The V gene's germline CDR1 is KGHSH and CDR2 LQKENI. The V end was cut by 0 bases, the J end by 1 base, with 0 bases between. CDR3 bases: TGTGCCAGCTCACCACCGAACACCGGGGAGCTGTTTTTT. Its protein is CASSPPNTGELFF.

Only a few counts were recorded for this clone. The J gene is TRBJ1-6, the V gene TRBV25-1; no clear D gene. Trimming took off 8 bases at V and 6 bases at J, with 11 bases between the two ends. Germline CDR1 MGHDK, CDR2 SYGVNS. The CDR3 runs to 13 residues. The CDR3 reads CASLGWGNSPLHF. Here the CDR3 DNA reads TGTGCCAGCCTCGGTTGGGGTAATTCACCCCTCCACTTT.

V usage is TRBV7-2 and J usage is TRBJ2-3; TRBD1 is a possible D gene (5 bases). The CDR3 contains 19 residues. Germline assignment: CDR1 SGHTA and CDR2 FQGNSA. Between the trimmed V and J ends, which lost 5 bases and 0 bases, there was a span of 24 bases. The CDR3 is CASSKSRPPTGRSTDTQYF. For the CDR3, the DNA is TGTGCCAGCAGCAAATCCCGCCCCCCAACAGGACGTAGCACAGATACGCAGTATTTT.

The CDR3 sequence is CASRLTSGPYNEQFF. The CDR3 nucleotides are TGTGCCAGCAGGCTGACTAGCGGGCCATACAATGAGCAGTTCTTC. The genes are TRBV7-2 and TRBJ2-1; TRBD2 matches 10 bases. Germline lookup yields CDR1 SGHTA and CDR2 FQGNSA. This CDR3 has 15 amino acids. Trimming took 6 bases from V and 4 from J; bases not matched to a gene: 6.

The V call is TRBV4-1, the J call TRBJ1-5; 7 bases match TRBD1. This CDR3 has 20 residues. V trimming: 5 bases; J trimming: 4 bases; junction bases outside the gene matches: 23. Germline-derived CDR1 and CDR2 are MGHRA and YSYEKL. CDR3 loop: CASSALPPYTGATTNQPQHF. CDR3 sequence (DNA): TGCGCCAGCAGCGCATTGCCCCCCTACACAGGGGCCACCACGAATCAGCCCCAGCATTTT.

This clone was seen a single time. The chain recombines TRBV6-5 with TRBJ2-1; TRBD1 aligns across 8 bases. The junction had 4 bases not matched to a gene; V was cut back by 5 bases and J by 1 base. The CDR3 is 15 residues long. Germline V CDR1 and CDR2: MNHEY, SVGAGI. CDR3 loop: CASSTDRGSYNEQFF. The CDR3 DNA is TGTGCCAGCAGTACTGACAGGGGATCCTACAATGAGCAGTTCTTC.

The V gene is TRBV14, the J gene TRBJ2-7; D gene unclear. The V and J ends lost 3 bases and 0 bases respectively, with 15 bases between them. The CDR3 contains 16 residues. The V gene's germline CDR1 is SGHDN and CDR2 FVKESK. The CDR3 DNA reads TGTGCCAGCAGCCATGCCCGGATGACGGACTCCTACGAGCAGTACTTC. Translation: CASSHARMTDSYEQYF. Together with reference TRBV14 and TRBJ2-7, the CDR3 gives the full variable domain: EAGVTQFPSHSVIEKGQTVTLRCDPISGHDNLYWYRRVMGKEIKFLLHFVKESKQDESGMPNNRFLAERTGGTYSTLKVQPAELEDSGVYFCASSHARMTDSYEQYFGPGTRLTVT.